This T cell receptor (beta chain) was captured by sequencing in a study of blood T cell repertoires in COVID-19. Across the study: Samples of COVID-19 (acute and convalescent) were obtained from the United States, Italy and Spain. PBMCs, B-cell-depleted T cells, or T cells provided the cDNA or gDNA that made up the material.

As handled by the study authors: It was from reference gene primer amplification that nucleated cell counts were estimated. Some clones are missing from TCRdb's copy, which holds only in-frame ones; the method was immunoSEQ multiplex PCR. That table furnishes V, J and clone size, whereas the DNA furnished D and trimming. The table lists about 59,000 clones, over 75% of them singletons. Germline V CDR1 and CDR2: SGHRS, YFSETQ. J lost 6 bases, V lost 4 bases, and 3 bases had no gene match. The length of the CDR3 is 14 residues. The chain is built from TRBV5-1 and TRBJ2-7; 14 nucleotides align to TRBD2. The specimen was peripheral blood. The source of this sequence is a human donor in a cohort sampled during active COVID-19. CDR3 in DNA: TGCGCCAGCAGCGGAGGGACTAGCGGGAGCGAGCAGTACTTC. It specifies CASSGGTSGSEQYF.